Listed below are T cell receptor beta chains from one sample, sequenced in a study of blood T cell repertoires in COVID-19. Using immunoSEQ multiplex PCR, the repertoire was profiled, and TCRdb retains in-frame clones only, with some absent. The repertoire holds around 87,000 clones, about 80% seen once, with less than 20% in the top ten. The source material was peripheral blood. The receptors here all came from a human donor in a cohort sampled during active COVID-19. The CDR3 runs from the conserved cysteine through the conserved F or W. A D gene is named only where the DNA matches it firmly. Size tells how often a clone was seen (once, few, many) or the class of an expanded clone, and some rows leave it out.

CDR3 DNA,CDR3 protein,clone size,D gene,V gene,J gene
TGTGCCACCAGTGATGGAGGGATCCACTATGGCTACACCTTC,CATSDGGIHYGYTF,NA,NA,TRBV24-1,TRBJ1-2
TGTGCCAGCAGTCTCTCAGGGTTAACTCAGCCCCAGCATTTT,CASSLSGLTQPQHF,NA,NA,TRBV28,TRBJ1-5
TGTGCCAGCAGCGACCGGGACAGGCTCTACAATGAGCAGTTCTTC,CASSDRDRLYNEQFF,NA,TRBD1,TRBV9,TRBJ2-1
TGTGCCAGCAGTTACGACAGGGGCTATGGCTACACCTTC,CASSYDRGYGYTF,NA,TRBD1,TRBV6-5,TRBJ1-2
TGTGCCAGCACCGGGACAGGGGGCTACGAGCAGTACTTC,CASTGTGGYEQYF,NA,TRBD1,TRBV6-5,TRBJ2-7
TGCGCCAGCAGGATTAAGACAGGGAGAACGGCTAGCAATCAGCCCCAGCATTTT,CASRIKTGRTASNQPQHF,few,TRBD1,TRBV10-1,TRBJ1-5
TGCGCCAGCAGCCAAGAACAGACTAGCGGGTTAGAGACCCAGTACTTC,CASSQEQTSGLETQYF,NA,TRBD2,TRBV4-1,TRBJ2-5
TGTGCCAGCAGCTTGATGGGCCAGGGGTACTACGAGCAGTACTTC,CASSLMGQGYYEQYF,many,NA,TRBV5-6,TRBJ2-7
TGTGCCACCAGCTGGACAGTAAACTATGGCTACACCTTC,CATSWTVNYGYTF,NA,NA,TRBV24-1,TRBJ1-2
TGTGCCACGGGGAACACTGAAGCTTTCTTT,CATGNTEAFF,NA,NA,TRBV6-5,TRBJ1-1
TGTGCCACCAGCAGAGATCTAGCGGGGGGCAATGAGCAGTTCTTC,CATSRDLAGGNEQFF,NA,TRBD2,TRBV15,TRBJ2-1
TGTGCCACCTCGACGGGAGCGCCGCGTACCGGGGAGCTGTTTTTT,CATSTGAPRTGELFF,NA,NA,TRBV11-3,TRBJ2-2
TGTGCCAGCAGTTTGGGCCAGGGGGCTGGCTACACCTTC,CASSLGQGAGYTF,NA,TRBD1,TRBV28,TRBJ1-2
TGTGCCAGCAGTTACTCAGGGGGCCGCAATCAGCCCCAGCATTTT,CASSYSGGRNQPQHF,NA,TRBD1,TRBV6-6,TRBJ1-5
TGCAGCGTTGAAGTAGGGGGAACCCGTAAGTGTGGCTTC,CSVEVGGTRKCGF,NA,NA,TRBV29-1,TRBJ1-2
TGCGCCAGCAGGGTTCGGACAGAAGCCTCCTACGAGCAGTACTTC,CASRVRTEASYEQYF,NA,NA,TRBV5-1,TRBJ2-7
TGCAGCGTTGTCTCAGGGGAGAAAGCTTTCTTT,CSVVSGEKAFF,few,NA,TRBV29-1,TRBJ1-1
TGTGCCAGTAGTAGCCCCATGGAGGGAGGCAATCAGCCCCAGCATTTT,CASSSPMEGGNQPQHF,NA,NA,TRBV19,TRBJ1-5
TGCAGTGCTAGAGATTCGGTTACGCAGTATTTT,CSARDSVTQYF,NA,NA,TRBV20-1,TRBJ2-3
TGTGCCACCAGCAGAGTCCTCGTCCGGGGGAACACTGAAGCTTTCTTT,CATSRVLVRGNTEAFF,NA,NA,TRBV15,TRBJ1-1
TGTGCCAGCAGTTGGGGCGGGAGCCGCTCCTACGAGCAGTACTTC,CASSWGGSRSYEQYF,NA,TRBD2,TRBV28,TRBJ2-7
TGTGCCAGCAGCCATTTATCCGGGACAGGACGATCTGGGGCCAACGTCCTGACTTTC,CASSHLSGTGRSGANVLTF,NA,TRBD1,TRBV3-1/TRBV3-2,TRBJ2-6